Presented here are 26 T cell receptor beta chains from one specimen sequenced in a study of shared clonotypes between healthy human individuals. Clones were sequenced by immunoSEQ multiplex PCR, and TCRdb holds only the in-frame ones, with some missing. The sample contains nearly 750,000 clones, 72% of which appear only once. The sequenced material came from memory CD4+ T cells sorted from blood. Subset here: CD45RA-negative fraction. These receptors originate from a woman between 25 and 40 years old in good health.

The CDR3 loop reads CATSRPAGTATQETQYF. As DNA, the CDR3 is TGTGCCACCAGCAGGCCCGCCGGGACAGCCACCCAAGAGACCCAGTACTTC. V usage is TRBV15 and J usage is TRBJ2-5, with 7 bases lining up with TRBD1. Germline loops: CDR1 LNHNV, CDR2 YYDKDF (reference sequence). The length of the CDR3 is 17 residues. Trimming took 3 bases from V and 1 from J; bases not matched to a gene: 11.

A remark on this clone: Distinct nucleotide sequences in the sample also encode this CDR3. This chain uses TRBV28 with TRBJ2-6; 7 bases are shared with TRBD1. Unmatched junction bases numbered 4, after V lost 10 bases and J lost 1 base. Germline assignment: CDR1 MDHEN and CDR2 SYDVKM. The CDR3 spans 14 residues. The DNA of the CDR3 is TGTGCCACCTCGACAGGGTCTGGGGCCAACGTCCTGACTTTC. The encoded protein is CATSTGSGANVLTF.

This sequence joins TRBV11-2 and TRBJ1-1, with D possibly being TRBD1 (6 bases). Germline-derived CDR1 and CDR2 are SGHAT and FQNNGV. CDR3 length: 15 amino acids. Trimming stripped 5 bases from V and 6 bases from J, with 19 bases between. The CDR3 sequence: CASSPRGHQPSEAFF. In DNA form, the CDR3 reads TGTGCCAGCAGCCCCCGGGGACACCAACCCTCTGAAGCTTTCTTT. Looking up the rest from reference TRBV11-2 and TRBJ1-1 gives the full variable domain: EAGVAQSPRYKIIEKRQSVAFWCNPISGHATLYWYQQILGQGPKLLIQFQNNGVVDDSQLPKDRFSAERLKGVDSTLKIQPAKLEDSAVYLCASSPRGHQPSEAFFGQGTRLTVV.

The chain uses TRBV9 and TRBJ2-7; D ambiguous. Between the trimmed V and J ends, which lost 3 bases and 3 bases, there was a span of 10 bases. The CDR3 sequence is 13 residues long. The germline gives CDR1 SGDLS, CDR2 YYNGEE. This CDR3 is CASSGPGFYEQYF. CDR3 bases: TGTGCCAGCAGCGGGCCGGGTTTCTACGAGCAGTACTTC. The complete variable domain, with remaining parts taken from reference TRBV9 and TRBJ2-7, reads DSGVTQTPKHLITATGQRVTLRCSPRSGDLSVYWYQQSLDQGLQFLIQYYNGEERAKGNILERFSAQQFPDLHSELNLSSLELGDSALYFCASSGPGFYEQYFGPGTRLTVT.

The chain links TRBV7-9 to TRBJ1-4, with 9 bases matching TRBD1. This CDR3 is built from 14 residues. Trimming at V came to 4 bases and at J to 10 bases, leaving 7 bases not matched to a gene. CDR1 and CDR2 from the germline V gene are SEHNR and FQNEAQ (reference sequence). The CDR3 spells CASSSGQGRGKLFF. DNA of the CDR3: TGTGCCAGCAGCTCAGGACAGGGGCGAGGAAAACTGTTTTTT.

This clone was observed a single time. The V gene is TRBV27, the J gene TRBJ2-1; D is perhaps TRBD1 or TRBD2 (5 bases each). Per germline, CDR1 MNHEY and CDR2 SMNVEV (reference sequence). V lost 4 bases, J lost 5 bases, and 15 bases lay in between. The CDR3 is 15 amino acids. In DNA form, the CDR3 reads TGTGCCAGCAGTTCAGTCTCCTTGGGGGACAATGAGCAGTTCTTC. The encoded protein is CASSSVSLGDNEQFF.

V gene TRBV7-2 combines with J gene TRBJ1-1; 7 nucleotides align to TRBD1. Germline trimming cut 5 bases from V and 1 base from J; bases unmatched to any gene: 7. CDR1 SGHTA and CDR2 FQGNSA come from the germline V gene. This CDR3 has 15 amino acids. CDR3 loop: CASSNQDRPNTEAFF. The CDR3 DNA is TGTGCCAGCAGCAACCAGGACAGGCCGAACACTGAAGCTTTCTTT.

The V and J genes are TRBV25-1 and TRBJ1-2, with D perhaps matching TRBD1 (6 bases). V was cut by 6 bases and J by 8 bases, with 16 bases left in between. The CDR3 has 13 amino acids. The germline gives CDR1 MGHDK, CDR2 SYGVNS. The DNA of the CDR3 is TGTGCCAGCAGAGGACAGCCCGCCGCGGGCTACACCTTC. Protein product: CASRGQPAAGYTF.

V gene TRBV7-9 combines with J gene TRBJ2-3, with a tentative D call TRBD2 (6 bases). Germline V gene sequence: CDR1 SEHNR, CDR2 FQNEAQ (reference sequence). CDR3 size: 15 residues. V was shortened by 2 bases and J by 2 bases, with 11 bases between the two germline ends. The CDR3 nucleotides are TGTGCCAGCAGCTTATGGCGGGACCACACAGATACGCAGTATTTT. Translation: CASSLWRDHTDTQYF.

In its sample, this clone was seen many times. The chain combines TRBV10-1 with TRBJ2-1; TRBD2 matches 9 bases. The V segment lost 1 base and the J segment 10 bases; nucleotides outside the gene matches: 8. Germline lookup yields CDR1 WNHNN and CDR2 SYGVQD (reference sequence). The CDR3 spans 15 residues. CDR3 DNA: TGCGCCAGCAGTGAGTATGAGGCGGGAGGGAAGGAGCAGTTCTTC. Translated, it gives CASSEYEAGGKEQFF.

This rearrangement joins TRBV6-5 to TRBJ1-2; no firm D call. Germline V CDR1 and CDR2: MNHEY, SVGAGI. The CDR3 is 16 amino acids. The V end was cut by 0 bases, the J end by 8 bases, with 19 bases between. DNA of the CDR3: TGTGCCAGCAGTTACTCGGTCTCGGTCAGGTCGGGCGGCTACACCTTC. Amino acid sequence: CASSYSVSVRSGGYTF.

In DNA, the CDR3 is TGTGCCAGCAGTGTGAGGGCCGGCCCAGAGACCCAGTACTTC. Translating gives CASSVRAGPETQYF. The J gene is TRBJ2-5, the V gene TRBV6-1; perhaps TRBD2 as D (5 bases). Germline loops: CDR1 MNHNS, CDR2 SASEGT. Trimming shortened V by 4 bases and J by 4 bases, and 13 bases separated the two germline ends. The CDR3 loop spans 14 amino acids.

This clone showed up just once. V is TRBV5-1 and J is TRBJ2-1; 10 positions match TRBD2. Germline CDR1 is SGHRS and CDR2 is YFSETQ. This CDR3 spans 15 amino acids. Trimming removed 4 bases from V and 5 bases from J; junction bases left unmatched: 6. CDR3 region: CASSAGTSANNEQFF. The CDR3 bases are TGCGCCAGCAGCGCCGGGACTAGCGCCAACAATGAGCAGTTCTTC.

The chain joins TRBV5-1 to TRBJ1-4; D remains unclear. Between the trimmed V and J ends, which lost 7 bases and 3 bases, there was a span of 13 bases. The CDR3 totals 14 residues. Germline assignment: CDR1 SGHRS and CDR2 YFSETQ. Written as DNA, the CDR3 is TGCGCCAGCGCCTCAGGCAGCTCTAATGAAAAACTGTTTTTT. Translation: CASASGSSNEKLFF.

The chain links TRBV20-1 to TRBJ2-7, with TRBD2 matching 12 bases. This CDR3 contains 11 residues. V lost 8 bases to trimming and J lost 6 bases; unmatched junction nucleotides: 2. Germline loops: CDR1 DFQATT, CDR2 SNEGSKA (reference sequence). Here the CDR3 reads CSRLAGVEQYF. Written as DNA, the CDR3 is TGCAGTCGACTAGCGGGAGTCGAGCAGTACTTC.

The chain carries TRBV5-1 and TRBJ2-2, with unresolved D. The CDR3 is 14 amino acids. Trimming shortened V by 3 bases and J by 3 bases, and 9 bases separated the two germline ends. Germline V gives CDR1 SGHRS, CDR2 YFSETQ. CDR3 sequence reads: CASSYYADTGELFF. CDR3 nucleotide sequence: TGCGCCAGCAGCTATTATGCCGACACCGGGGAGCTGTTTTTT.

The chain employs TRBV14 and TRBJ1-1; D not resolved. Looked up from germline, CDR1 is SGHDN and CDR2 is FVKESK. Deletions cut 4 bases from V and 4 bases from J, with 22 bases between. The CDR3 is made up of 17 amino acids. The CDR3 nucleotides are TGTGCCAGCAGCCCCACGAGCGGGCTAGAAGGTAGCACTGAAGCTTTCTTT. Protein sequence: CASSPTSGLEGSTEAFF.

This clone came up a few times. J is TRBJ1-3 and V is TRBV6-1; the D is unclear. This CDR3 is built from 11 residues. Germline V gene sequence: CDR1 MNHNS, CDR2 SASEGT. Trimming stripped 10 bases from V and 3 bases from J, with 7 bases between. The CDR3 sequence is CATDNGNTIYF. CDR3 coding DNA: TGTGCCACCGATAATGGAAACACCATATATTTT.

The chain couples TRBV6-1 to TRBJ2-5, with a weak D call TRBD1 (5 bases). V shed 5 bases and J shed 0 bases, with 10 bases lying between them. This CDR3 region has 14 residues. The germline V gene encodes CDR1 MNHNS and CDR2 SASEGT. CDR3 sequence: CASSRQPHQETQYF. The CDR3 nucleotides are TGTGCCAGCAGTAGACAGCCCCACCAAGAGACCCAGTACTTC.

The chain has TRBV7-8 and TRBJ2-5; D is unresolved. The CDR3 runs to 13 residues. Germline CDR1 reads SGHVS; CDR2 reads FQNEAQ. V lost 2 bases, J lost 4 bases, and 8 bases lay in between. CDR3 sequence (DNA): TGTGCCAGCAGCTTATATGGTGCAGAGACCCAGTACTTC. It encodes CASSLYGAETQYF. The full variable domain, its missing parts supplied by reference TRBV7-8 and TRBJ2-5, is GAGVSQSPRYKVAKRGQDVALRCDPISGHVSLFWYQQALGQGPEFLTYFQNEAQLDKSGLPSDRFFAERPEGSVSTLKIQRTQQEDSAVYLCASSLYGAETQYFGPGTRLLVL.

The CDR3 spells CASSTLAEETQYF. In DNA form, the CDR3 reads TGTGCCAGCAGCACACTAGCCGAAGAGACCCAGTACTTC. This chain joins TRBV16 and TRBJ2-5, with D possibly matching TRBD2 (6 bases). This CDR3 spans 13 amino acids. Deletions cut 5 bases from V and 3 bases from J, with 10 bases between. Germline V gives CDR1 KGHSY, CDR2 FQNENV. Variable domain in full (rest from reference TRBV16 and TRBJ2-5): GEEVAQTPKHLVRGEGQKAKLYCAPIKGHSYVFWYQQVLKNEFKFLISFQNENVFDETGMPKERFSAKCLPNSPCSLEIQATKLEDSAVYFCASSTLAEETQYFGPGTRLLVL.

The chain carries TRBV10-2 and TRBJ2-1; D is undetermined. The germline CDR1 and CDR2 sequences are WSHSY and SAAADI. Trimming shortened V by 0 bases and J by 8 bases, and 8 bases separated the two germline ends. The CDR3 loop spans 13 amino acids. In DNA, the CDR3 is TGCGCCAGCAGTGAGTCGCTAGTTGATGAGCAGTTCTTC. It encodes CASSESLVDEQFF.

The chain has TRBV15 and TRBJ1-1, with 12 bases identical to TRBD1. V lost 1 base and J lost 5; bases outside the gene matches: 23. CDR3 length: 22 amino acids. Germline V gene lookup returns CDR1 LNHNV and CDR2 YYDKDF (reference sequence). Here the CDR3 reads CATSRGRLGQGATLGFRTEAFF. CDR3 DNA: TGTGCCACCAGCAGAGGCAGGTTGGGACAGGGGGCGACTCTCGGCTTCCGGACTGAAGCTTTCTTT.

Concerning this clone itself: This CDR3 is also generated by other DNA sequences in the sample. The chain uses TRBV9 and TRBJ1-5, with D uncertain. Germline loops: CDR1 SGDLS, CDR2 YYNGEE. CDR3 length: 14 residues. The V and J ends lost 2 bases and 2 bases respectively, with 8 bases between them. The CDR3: CASSVSWGNQPQHF. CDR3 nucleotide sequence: TGTGCCAGCAGCGTCTCGTGGGGCAATCAGCCCCAGCATTTT.

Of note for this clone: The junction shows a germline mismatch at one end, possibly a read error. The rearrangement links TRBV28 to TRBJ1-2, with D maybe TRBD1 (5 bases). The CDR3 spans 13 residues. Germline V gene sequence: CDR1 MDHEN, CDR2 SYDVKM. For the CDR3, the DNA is TGTGCCAGCACCCTCAGGGTTTCCGGGCCCCATGCGTGG. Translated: CASTLRVSGPHAW.

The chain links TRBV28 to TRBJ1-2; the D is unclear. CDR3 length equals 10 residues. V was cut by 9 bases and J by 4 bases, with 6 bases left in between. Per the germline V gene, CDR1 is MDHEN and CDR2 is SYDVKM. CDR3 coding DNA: TGTGCCAGTCTCCGCTATGGCTACACCTTC. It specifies CASLRYGYTF.